This TCR beta chain comes out of a study of cytomegalovirus exposure and HLA in healthy donors (dated by TCRdb to about 2017). Context from the whole study: According to an earlier analysis of several hundred of the donors, about 170 million T cells yielded 90 million to 130 million unique TCR beta sequences and around 300 Gb of sequence data. Around 300 gigabases of sequencing data and approximately 80 million unique TCR sequences were included in an early release covering 550 to 650 HLA-typed donors. Of the roughly 400 genotyped donors, 65% to 90% fell in the genetic ancestry cluster associated with self-reported Caucasian donors. The study aimed to test whether signatures of past pathogen exposure could be identified by cataloging public T cell receptors. The T cell repertoires of 700 or so subjects were profiled by immunosequencing and related to cytomegalovirus serostatus. Besides the first cohort of hundreds of subjects, a separate validation cohort made up of some 110 different subjects was used. High-throughput TCR immunosequencing, statistical association of individual TCRs with disease status, and machine learning were combined to predict cytomegalovirus infection status. In a later analysis, previously published TCR beta repertoires from 600 to 850 donors were re-analyzed and high-resolution HLA genotyping was added so that TCR occurrence patterns could be studied. The later analysis used no new phenotypic data to find candidate immune exposures, relying instead on TCR beta sequences and their occurrence across donors. To decide whether each TCR beta V gene segment behaved as functional or pseudogenic, an earlier analysis of 587 of the donors relied on high-throughput TCR beta sequencing. Alongside the repertoire data, information on donor age, sex, ethnicity and CMV serostatus was compiled. Genome-wide SNP genotypes for about 65% of the roughly 670 donors were used in a later genetic analysis, which treated that subset as a discovery cohort. Every discovery cohort repertoire had been produced on one sequencing platform. HLA typing included class I and class II loci at four-digit resolution. The number of donors typed differed by locus, with about 629-640 for A, B, C, DRB1 and DQB1, more than 500 for DQA1, over 600 for DPA1, and some 440 for DPB1. Four to six DR-DQ haplotypes were handled as single units for association and clustering, since linkage in the cohort was strong. Across about 370 genotyped donors of the cohort, an average of roughly 230,000 unique TCR beta nucleotide sequences per donor were sequenced, and around 20% of those sequences were non-productive. Here is what the overall study found, with its caveats: Only TCR beta chains were sequenced in this cohort, and the absence of alpha or paired-chain data limited detectable features. Because HLA typing was unavailable for some donors at each locus, only the typed subset was used in association tests. Linkage disequilibrium might explain the correlated functional status among segregating V segments, but an unknown experimental factor could not be ruled out. Immune exposure information for the cohort was limited to CMV serostatus. Most CMV-associated TCR beta chains appeared to be HLA-restricted in a later analysis, and the HLA associations seemed to be driven largely by CMV exposure. Strong co-occurrence of HLA alleles, especially DR and DQ, made assigning TCR associations to individual alleles difficult. Several of the top co-occurrence clusters appeared to be linked to parvovirus B19, influenza, CMV and Epstein-Barr virus, according to a later analysis. In a later genetic analysis, a missense DCLRE1C variant was associated with V-gene and J-gene trimming of TCR beta chains, and the association was replicated in an independent cohort. In a later analysis, the rate of TCR association differed among HLA loci, with DRB1 alleles having the most associated TCRs and HLA-C alleles having the fewest. According to a later genetic analysis, donors in an Asian-associated ancestry cluster had fewer N-insertions in productive TCRs than the approximately 690-donor mean. In both the original and validation cohorts, the classifier was reported to diagnose cytomegalovirus status with high specificity and sensitivity. Sequencing depth was assumed to be roughly uniform across donors in the presence/absence analyses, though that assumption may not hold. Because counts were too low, 15 to 20 rarely observed V segments, including chromosome 9 orphons, were left out of the earlier analysis of 500 to 650 of the donors. In a later analysis, HLA-associated TCR beta chains were found to be more clonally expanded and to have lower generation probabilities than equally common non-associated chains. A cluster of highly shared sequence variants was judged likely to represent a technical artifact of the sequencing pipeline. Because the 87-base-pair reads could not distinguish some IMGT-functional V segments, including TRBV6-2 and TRBV6-3, those segments were excluded. In an earlier analysis of 587 of the donors, most TCR beta V segments appeared in productive rearrangements about 87% or about 30% of the time, broadly matching IMGT annotations. While some public TCRs were present in many individuals, most TCR sequences turned up only very rarely across donors. According to the authors, the approach could potentially be generalized to other disease states and immunological phenotypes. In the study, some 160 TCR beta chains were listed as associated with cytomegalovirus. In a later analysis, some 18,000 TCR beta sequences were associated with specific HLA alleles at a false discovery rate of 0.05. A few of the identified cytomegalovirus-associated TCR beta chains were confirmed in vitro to be specific for cytomegalovirus antigens. A further reported finding was that TCR beta sequences accurately predicted the HLA-A and HLA-B alleles for most subjects in the first cohort.

Remarks on this clone: Its target antigen remains unknown. Nothing much larger sits one base from this clone, and base qualities are not available.

Library generation was performed with the immunoSEQ multiplex PCR assay. A mixture of 60 forward primers for TCR Vbeta segments and 13 reverse primers for TCR Jbeta segments was used in the multiplex PCR. A multiplex PCR assay on genomic DNA amplified the CDR3 region of rearranged TCR beta genes. On the Illumina HiSeq System, the amplified TCR beta libraries were sequenced as 87-base-pair reads. The original methods were these. A later analysis counted approximately 74 million unique TCR beta chains across the 550 to 700 repertoires, and some 11 million of these chains were shared by at least two donors. A nearest-neighbor algorithm error-corrected the raw reads and collapsed the reads into unique sequences, merging closely related sequences to remove PCR and sequencing errors. V, D and J gene segments were assigned by aligning CDR3 sequences to IMGT reference sequences. For a sequence to be retained, at least a six-nucleotide match to both a V gene segment and a J gene segment was required. A rearrangement was called productive if the CDR3 had no stop codons and remained in frame with V and J, and every other rearrangement was called non-productive. Following IMGT convention, CDR3 was defined as the stretch from the second conserved V-encoded cysteine to the conserved J-encoded phenylalanine. Sequences without an unambiguous match to a single V gene segment were excluded from the earlier analysis of approximately 600 of the donors. In an earlier analysis of approximately 550 of the donors, V segments were called functional above 56.7% productive rearrangements and were called segregating when the between-donor standard deviation exceeded 5%. To diagnose cytomegalovirus status from the catalog of TCR beta chain sequences, a statistical classification framework was built. In a later analysis, TCR nucleotide sequences were compared against IMGT/GENE-DB human TR gene sequences so that V and J genes could be assigned. In a later analysis, CDR3 sequences and most-parsimonious VDJ recombination scenarios were assigned using the TCRdist pipeline. In a later analysis, each TCR beta chain was defined by its CDR3 amino acid sequence together with its V-gene family, and reads lacking a unique V-gene family were excluded. In a later analysis, 500 to 700 highly shared, low-generation-probability nucleotide sequences were removed to address suspected cross-contamination and a sequencing artifact. In a later analysis, a clonal expansion index for each public chain was calculated from normalized within-repertoire ranks of inferred template counts. Generation probabilities in a later analysis came from a VDJ recombination model fitted to out-of-frame rearrangements, and those results were checked against IGoR. In a later analysis, hypergeometric tests were used to score TCR-TCR, TCR-HLA and TCR-CMV co-occurrence, with a repertoire-size bias correction applied to TCR pairs. In a later analysis, false discovery rates were estimated by permuting HLA or CMV assignments 20 times. A later analysis grouped co-occurring TCRs with DBSCAN, adding TCRdist sequence similarity when clustering within HLA-allele-positive subsets. Co-occurrence clustering excluded repertoires with fewer than 30,000 or more than 120,000 public chains, plus five with anomalous nucleotide sharing. What TCRdb holds here is the immuneACCESS table cut down to in-frame rearrangements. Part of the clones is not present; checked against another copy, under half of the missing clones reflect an unresolved V gene, and the others are unexplained. That table furnishes V, J and clone size, whereas the DNA furnished D and trimming. This sample comprises some 150,000 clones, nearly 80% of them detected only once. 3% of the sample is in the top ten clones.

The cohort consisted of 600 or so healthy bone marrow donors. Cohort members were all nominally healthy when sampled, although unrecorded immune exposures were likely present. The donor tested CMV seropositive, placing the donor among the roughly 270 seropositive members of the cohort. Every donor gave a peripheral blood sample, and the peripheral blood mononuclear cells from that sample were used for TCR beta sequencing. Genomic DNA was extracted from the blood cell samples with the Qiagen DNeasy Blood Extraction Kit. Cut back by 6 bases and 2 bases, the V and J ends lie 14 bases apart. Taken from the germline V gene (reference sequence), the CDR1 and CDR2 loops are LNHNV and YYDKDF. CDR3 length: 15 amino acids, cysteine to phenylalanine. The only DNA kept is the CDR3, 45 bases in frame from the first base.

Source material: PBMCs. The receptor was derived from a man aged 35 to 55 in good health and CMV-seropositive. This chain joins TRBV15 to TRBJ1-5, with no D gene named confidently. CDR3 loop: CATSDLPGGNQPQHF. The nucleotide sequence reads as follows: TGTGCCACCAGTGATCTCCCCGGAGGCAATCAGCCCCAGCATTTT. Supplemented by the reference TRBV15 and TRBJ1-5 proteins around the CDR3, the complete variable domain is DAMVIQNPRYQVTQFGKPVTLSCSQTLNHNVMYWYQQKSSQAPKLLFHYYDKDFNNEADTPDNFQSRRPNTSFCFLDIRSPGLGDTAMYLCATSDLPGGNQPQHFGDGTRLSIL.